Shown below are 20 T cell receptor beta chains from a single sample sequenced in a study of blood T cell repertoires in COVID-19. Some clones are missing from TCRdb's copy, which holds only in-frame ones; the method was immunoSEQ multiplex PCR. The sample lists 350,000 to 450,000 clones, 80% to 85% occurring once. The specimen sequenced was PBMCs or T cells enriched from blood (not recorded which). The receptors were sampled from a woman in her forties or fifties who had recovered from COVID-19.

The chain joins TRBV27 to TRBJ1-1; no clear D. Trimming took 3 bases from V and 4 from J, leaving 12 bases between them. The CDR3 contains 14 residues. CDR1 and CDR2 (germline): MNHEY, SMNVEV (reference sequence). CDR3 residues: CASSFLGSGTEAFF. The DNA for the CDR3 is TGTGCCAGCAGTTTTTTGGGTAGCGGCACTGAAGCTTTCTTT.

V and J are TRBV27 and TRBJ1-1; maybe TRBD1 (6 bases). Germline V gene lookup returns CDR1 MNHEY and CDR2 SMNVEV (reference sequence). V was cut by 5 bases and J by 5 bases, with 15 bases left in between. CDR3 size: 14 residues. CDR3 nucleotides: TGTGCCAGCAGTATTGACAGGAAGGGGACTGAAGCTTTCTTT. It encodes CASSIDRKGTEAFF.

As DNA, the CDR3 is TGTGCCAGCAGCTTGGACAGGGGCGCCCAGGTCACTGAAGCTTTCTTT. Translated, it gives CASSLDRGAQVTEAFF. The J gene is TRBJ1-1, the V gene TRBV11-1, with 9 bases fitting TRBD1. This CDR3 spans 16 amino acids. Trimming cost V 3 bases and J 4 bases; bases outside gene matches: 9. Germline-derived CDR1 and CDR2 are SGHAT and FQDESV (reference sequence).

This clone was counted only a few times. V usage is TRBV7-6 and J usage is TRBJ1-2; 10 bases align to TRBD1. The CDR3 length is 14 residues. From germline, CDR1 is SGHVS and CDR2 FNYEAQ. After removal of 4 bases from V and 5 bases from J, the junction contained 4 bases not matched to a gene. CDR3 region: CASSSGQGGYGYTF. Here the CDR3 DNA reads TGTGCCAGCAGCTCCGGACAGGGGGGATATGGCTACACCTTC.

This clone has a single count. The V and J genes are TRBV7-2 and TRBJ2-7; TRBD2 matches at 9 bases. The CDR3 is 15 residues long. J gave up 3 bases and V 0 bases, and 3 bases lay outside the gene matches. The V gene's germline CDR1 is SGHTA and CDR2 FQGNSA. The CDR3 nucleotides are TGTGCCAGCAGCTTAGCTTTTAGCGGGAGCTACGAGCAGTACTTC. Its protein product is CASSLAFSGSYEQYF.

The rearrangement joins TRBV7-8 to TRBJ1-2; no clear D. V dropped 5 bases and J dropped 4 bases, with 11 bases sitting between them. The V gene's germline CDR1 is SGHVS and CDR2 FQNEAQ. The CDR3 runs to 13 residues. The CDR3 sequence: CASSRAGPYGYTF. The CDR3 DNA is TGTGCCAGCAGCCGCGCGGGCCCCTATGGCTACACCTTC. The variable domain in full, completed from reference TRBV7-8 and TRBJ1-2, reads GAGVSQSPRYKVAKRGQDVALRCDPISGHVSLFWYQQALGQGPEFLTYFQNEAQLDKSGLPSDRFFAERPEGSVSTLKIQRTQQEDSAVYLCASSRAGPYGYTFGSGTRLTVV.

J is TRBJ2-2 and V is TRBV19, with 9 bases aligning to TRBD1. Unmatched junction bases numbered 11, after V lost 1 base and J lost 2 bases. The CDR3 runs 19 residues. Germline loops: CDR1 LNHDA, CDR2 SQIVND (reference sequence). The DNA of the CDR3 is TGTGCCAGTAGTATAGGATCGATCGGACAGGGGTACAACACCGGGGAGCTGTTTTTT. Its translation is CASSIGSIGQGYNTGELFF.

This CDR3 reads CASSSPGGFGYTF. The CDR3 DNA follows: TGTGCCAGCAGCTCTCCCGGAGGTTTTGGCTACACCTTC. The chain employs TRBV5-6 and TRBJ1-2; D gene uncertain. The CDR3 is made up of 13 amino acids. Germline lookup yields CDR1 SGHDT and CDR2 YYEEEE. V lost 3 bases to trimming and J lost 7 bases, with 13 bases between them.

V usage is TRBV6-6 and J usage is TRBJ1-5; D is undetermined. The germline V gene has CDR1 MNHNY and CDR2 SVGAGI (reference sequence). CDR3 length: 12 residues. Trimming left V 7 bases short and J 2 bases short, with 6 bases between. The CDR3 DNA sequence: TGTGCCAGCAAAGGAGGCAATCAGCCCCAGCATTTT. Translated: CASKGGNQPQHF.

This rearrangement joins TRBV27 to TRBJ1-1, with TRBD1 matching 7 bases. Per germline, CDR1 MNHEY and CDR2 SMNVEV (reference sequence). Germline trimming cut 6 bases from V and 3 bases from J; bases unmatched to any gene: 7. The CDR3 sequence is 14 residues long. CDR3 bases: TGTGCCAGCAGAAGACAGGGACGCTACACTGAAGCTTTCTTT. This codes for CASRRQGRYTEAFF.

The genes are TRBV20-1 and TRBJ1-1; the D is unclear. From germline, CDR1 is DFQATT and CDR2 SNEGSKA (reference sequence). There are 12 residues in the CDR3. V gave up 3 bases and J gave up 6 bases, with 11 bases separating them. Here the CDR3 reads CSASEEAAEAFF. The CDR3 region has the DNA TGCAGTGCTAGTGAGGAAGCGGCTGAAGCTTTCTTT.

The chain uses TRBV7-3 and TRBJ2-5, with 8 bases aligning to TRBD2. The J call is in doubt because the DNA end fits TRBJ2-7 better. CDR1 and CDR2 from the germline V gene are SGHTA and FQGTGA. This CDR3 is built from 15 residues. This CDR3 reads CASSPSGRGVNEQYF. The CDR3 DNA sequence: TGTGCCAGCAGCCCTTCCGGGAGGGGCGTCAACGAGCAGTACTTC.

This clone was recorded only once. V gene TRBV7-2 combines with J gene TRBJ2-7; D may be TRBD2 (5 bases). CDR1 is SGHTA and CDR2 is FQGNSA in the germline V gene. Trimming took 4 bases from V and 3 from J, leaving 13 bases between them. This CDR3 is 14 amino acids long. The CDR3 region is CASSSLGRYYEQYF. The CDR3 region has the DNA TGTGCCAGCAGCTCACTAGGAAGATACTACGAGCAGTACTTC. Using reference TRBV7-2 and TRBJ2-7 for the parts outside the CDR3, the full variable domain is GAGVSQSPSNKVTEKGKDVELRCDPISGHTALYWYRQSLGQGLEFLIYFQGNSAPDKSGLPSDRFSAERTGGSVSTLTIQRTQQEDSAVYLCASSSLGRYYEQYFGPGTRLTVT.

The chain uses TRBV11-1 and TRBJ2-2; D gene ambiguous. CDR3 size: 15 residues. Germline lookup yields CDR1 SGHAT and CDR2 FQDESV (reference sequence). Trimming left V 1 base short and J 5 bases short, with 11 bases between. CDR3 sequence reads: CASSLGQVSTGELFF. CDR3 DNA: TGTGCCAGCAGCTTAGGGCAGGTGTCAACCGGGGAGCTGTTTTTT. The whole variable domain, filled in from reference TRBV11-1 and TRBJ2-2, reads EAEVAQSPRYKITEKSQAVAFWCDPISGHATLYWYRQILGQGPELLVQFQDESVVDDSQLPKDRFSAERLKGVDSTLKIQPAELGDSAMYLCASSLGQVSTGELFFGEGSRLTVL.

The chain recombines TRBV27 with TRBJ1-5; 7 nucleotides match TRBD1. The CDR3 covers 17 residues. The V gene's germline CDR1 is MNHEY and CDR2 SMNVEV (reference sequence). The V segment lost 5 bases and the J segment 0 bases; nucleotides outside the gene matches: 10. The CDR3 loop is CASSADRVGGSNQPQHF. In DNA form, the CDR3 reads TGTGCCAGCAGTGCCGACAGGGTTGGTGGTAGCAATCAGCCCCAGCATTTT.

J is TRBJ1-4 and V is TRBV5-5; 7 nucleotides line up with TRBD1. From germline, CDR1 is SGHKS and CDR2 YYEKEE (reference sequence). V lost 3 bases to trimming and J lost 1 base; unmatched junction nucleotides: 6. The CDR3 length is 16 residues. As DNA, the CDR3 is TGTGCCAGCAGCTCTACAGGGGCGGGAACTAATGAAAAACTGTTTTTT. This gives the protein CASSSTGAGTNEKLFF.

CDR3 protein: CASSLEGVRSYEQYF. For the CDR3, the DNA is TGTGCCAGCAGCTTAGAAGGGGTACGCTCCTACGAGCAGTACTTC. V and J are TRBV7-9 and TRBJ2-7; the D gene is possibly TRBD1 (5 bases). V was clipped by 1 base and J by 0 bases, with 10 bases between them. CDR1 SEHNR and CDR2 FQNEAQ come from the germline V gene (reference sequence). The CDR3 is made up of 15 amino acids.

The V and J genes are TRBV18 and TRBJ1-1; maybe TRBD1 (5 bases). Trimming cost V 3 bases and J 4 bases, with 27 bases left between them. Germline values: CDR1 KGHSH, CDR2 LQKENI. The CDR3 contains 19 residues. CDR3 bases: TGTGCCAGCTCACCGAGTCGTGGGGATTTGGGGCATTCGGGCACTGAAGCTTTCTTT. Translation gives CASSPSRGDLGHSGTEAFF.

The V and J genes are TRBV5-5 and TRBJ1-4, with 9 bases lining up with TRBD1. The CDR3 covers 15 residues. V was clipped by 3 bases and J by 6 bases; unmatched bases: 6. Germline V gene sequence: CDR1 SGHKS, CDR2 YYEKEE (reference sequence). CDR3 residues: CASSYDGTGYEKLFF. Here the CDR3 DNA reads TGTGCCAGCAGCTATGACGGGACAGGGTATGAAAAACTGTTTTTT.

CDR3 sequence reads: CASSSTQGPYEQYF. CDR3 in DNA: TGTGCCAGCAGCTCGACACAGGGGCCCTACGAGCAGTACTTC. This chain joins TRBV7-2 and TRBJ2-7; TRBD1 agrees at 7 bases. CDR3 length: 14 amino acids. Unmatched junction bases numbered 5, after V lost 4 bases and J lost 2 bases. Germline CDR1 and CDR2: SGHTA and FQGNSA.